This is a list of T cell receptor beta chains from one sample in a study of blood T cell repertoires in COVID-19. Generated by immunoSEQ multiplex PCR, the TCRdb table keeps only in-frame clones and is missing some. Of about 230,000 clones listed, roughly 76% are singletons. What was sequenced was peripheral blood. Source of these receptors: a woman at least 80 years old with COVID-19, enrolled during active disease. Both conserved end residues are part of each CDR3. A D gene is named only where the DNA matches it firmly. The size of a clone is reported for some rows only, either as once, few or many, or as a class for expanded clones.

clone_size	d_call	v_call	j_call	cdr3_aa	cdr3_nt
NA	NA	TRBV28	TRBJ1-1	CASSLADGVTEAFF	TGTGCCAGCAGTTTAGCCGACGGGGTAACTGAAGCTTTCTTT
once	NA	TRBV30	TRBJ1-3	CAWSSDTFSGNTIYF	TGTGCCTGGAGTAGTGACACCTTCTCTGGAAACACCATATATTTT
NA	NA	TRBV7-2	TRBJ2-7	CASSSDYTGYQYF	TGTGCCAGCAGCTCAGACTACACGGGGTACCAGTACTTC
NA	TRBD1	TRBV7-8	TRBJ2-1	CASSLDRGRLGNEQFF	TGTGCCAGCAGCCTAGACAGGGGGCGGTTGGGGAATGAGCAGTTCTTC
few	NA	TRBV5-1	TRBJ1-5	CASSLEAGKGQPQHF	TGCGCCAGCAGCTTGGAGGCGGGGAAGGGGCAGCCCCAGCATTTT
once	NA	TRBV6-5	TRBJ1-4	CASRGGSATNEKLFF	TGTGCCAGCAGGGGGGGATCTGCAACTAATGAAAAACTGTTTTTT
NA	NA	TRBV7-9	TRBJ1-3	CASSWQGNTIYF	TGTGCCAGCAGCTGGCAGGGGAACACCATATATTTT
NA	NA	TRBV7-3	TRBJ1-1	CASSLRHLDTEAFF	TGTGCCAGCAGCTTACGACACTTGGACACTGAAGCTTTCTTT
few	TRBD1	TRBV5-6	TRBJ2-7	CASSRPGQGTYEQYF	TGTGCCAGCAGCAGACCGGGACAGGGCACCTACGAGCAGTACTTC
NA	NA	TRBV7-2	TRBJ2-4	CASSPRLGLNIQYF	TGTGCCAGCAGCCCCCGACTAGGGTTAAACATTCAGTACTTC
NA	NA	TRBV18	TRBJ2-7	CASSPRPGTVDEQYF	TGTGCCAGCTCACCACGTCCGGGAACCGTCGACGAGCAGTACTTC
once	TRBD1	TRBV19	TRBJ1-5	CASTQRQGGQPQHF	TGTGCCAGTACTCAGCGACAGGGCGGCCAGCCCCAGCATTTT
few	TRBD2	TRBV5-1	TRBJ2-5	CASRDGLATQETQYF	TGCGCCAGCAGGGACGGACTAGCGACTCAAGAGACCCAGTACTTC
NA	NA	TRBV30	TRBJ2-6	CAWTSTGLSGANVLTF	TGTGCCTGGACGAGCACAGGCCTCTCTGGGGCCAACGTCCTGACTTTC
NA	NA	TRBV11-2	TRBJ1-5	CASSPGVNQPQHF	TGTGCCAGCAGCCCGGGGGTAAATCAGCCCCAGCATTTT